This is a list of T cell receptor beta chains from one sample in a study of blood T cell repertoires in COVID-19. Only in-frame clones appear in the TCRdb table, and some are missing; sequencing was by immunoSEQ multiplex PCR. This sample carries roughly 100,000 clones, around nine tenths of them seen once, and the ten largest clones take 3%. Material: peripheral blood. These receptors were collected from a man aged 50-60 years with active or convalescent COVID-19. CDR3s include the opening cysteine and the closing phenylalanine or tryptophan. The D gene is left open where the match is weak. Clone sizes are given selectively: once, few, many, or a class where the clone is expanded.

size	V	D	J	CDR3	DNA
once	TRBV29-1	-	TRBJ1-2	CSVEGAGGANYGYTF	TGCAGCGTTGAAGGGGCCGGAGGGGCCAACTATGGCTACACCTTC
-	TRBV5-1	TRBD1	TRBJ2-2	CASQQGSSGELFF	TGCGCCAGTCAACAGGGGAGTTCAGGGGAGCTGTTTTTT
-	TRBV6-6	-	TRBJ1-3	CASSETPTSGNTIYF	TGTGCCAGCAGTGAGACACCCACCTCTGGAAACACCATATATTTT
-	TRBV6-1	-	TRBJ1-4	CASSEAGGDEKLFF	TGTGCCAGCAGTGAAGCTGGCGGGGACGAAAAACTGTTTTTT
-	TRBV2	-	TRBJ2-7	CASSGLRDDF	TGTGCCAGCAGTGGTTTGCGGGACGACTTT
-	TRBV5-8	-	TRBJ1-2	CASSFDLGGYTF	TGTGCCAGCAGCTTCGACTTGGGTGGCTACACCTTC
once	TRBV29-1	TRBD1	TRBJ1-5	CSVGTGGGQPQHF	TGCAGCGTTGGGACAGGGGGAGGTCAGCCCCAGCATTTT
-	TRBV24-1	-	TRBJ2-5	CATSDPGGLVETQYF	TGTGCCACCAGTGATCCCGGCGGGTTGGTAGAGACCCAGTACTTC
-	TRBV2	TRBD2	TRBJ2-7	CASSGGPGLALSEQYF	TGTGCCAGCAGTGGGGGCCCGGGACTAGCGTTGAGCGAGCAGTACTTC
-	TRBV10-3	TRBD1	TRBJ1-3	CAIGSDRAGNTIYF	TGTGCCATCGGGTCGGACAGGGCTGGAAACACCATATATTTT
-	TRBV11-2	TRBD1	TRBJ2-1	CASNQGDPYNEQFF	TGTGCCAGCAACCAGGGGGACCCCTACAATGAGCAGTTCTTC
-	TRBV28	-	TRBJ2-2	CASSRSTGIIGELFF	TGTGCCAGCAGCCGCTCGACAGGAATAATCGGGGAGCTGTTTTTT
-	TRBV28	-	TRBJ1-5	CASSLLSQAQHF	TGTGCCAGCAGTTTACTTTCACAGGCCCAGCATTTT
-	TRBV7-9	TRBD2	TRBJ2-5	CASTDASGLWETQYF	TGTGCCAGCACCGACGCTAGCGGCCTTTGGGAGACCCAGTACTTC
once	TRBV5-8	TRBD1	TRBJ1-5	CASRPRQGGRNQPQHF	TGTGCCAGCAGACCGAGACAGGGTGGTCGCAATCAGCCCCAGCATTTT
once	TRBV3-1/TRBV3-2	-	TRBJ1-5	CASSQDGGISNQPQHF	TGTGCCAGCAGCCAAGATGGAGGGATTAGCAATCAGCCCCAGCATTTT
-	TRBV27	-	TRBJ2-1	CASSLWQNNEQFF	TGTGCCAGCAGTTTATGGCAGAACAATGAGCAGTTCTTC
-	TRBV7-9	-	TRBJ1-1	CASSLGLGDTEAFF	TGTGCCAGCAGCTTGGGGTTAGGGGACACTGAAGCTTTCTTT
-	TRBV5-8	TRBD1	TRBJ2-1	CASSLHPGQGANEQFF	TGTGCCAGCAGCTTGCACCCGGGACAGGGGGCAAATGAGCAGTTCTTC
-	TRBV2	-	TRBJ2-5	CASSEGPNQETQYF	TGTGCCAGCAGTGAGGGCCCGAACCAAGAGACCCAGTACTTC
-	TRBV27	TRBD1	TRBJ1-2	CASSSSTGGGYTF	TGTGCCAGCAGTTCGTCGACAGGGGGTGGCTACACCTTC
-	TRBV24-1	TRBD1	TRBJ1-5	CATSGLTGGGNQPQHF	TGTGCCACCAGTGGGTTGACAGGGGGCGGAAATCAGCCCCAGCATTTT
-	TRBV5-1	TRBD2	TRBJ2-2	CASSSGLESGELFF	TGCGCCAGCAGCTCAGGACTAGAGTCCGGGGAGCTGTTTTTT
-	TRBV2	-	TRBJ1-1	CAQGTRNTEAFF	TGTGCCCAGGGAACACGGAACACTGAAGCTTTCTTT
-	TRBV5-5	TRBD1	TRBJ1-6	CASSLGGRGRNSPLHF	TGTGCCAGCAGCTTGGGGGGCAGGGGGCGTAATTCACCCCTCCACTTT
-	TRBV28	-	TRBJ1-2	CASSSHRAGLLDGYTF	TGTGCCAGCAGTTCCCACCGGGCAGGGTTACTCGATGGCTACACCTTC
-	TRBV14	-	TRBJ1-2	CASSQGGGGTYGYTF	TGTGCCAGCAGCCAAGGGGGAGGAGGTACCTATGGCTACACCTTC
-	TRBV6-5	-	TRBJ2-5	CASSSQGAGQETQYF	TGTGCCAGCAGTTCACAGGGTGCGGGCCAAGAGACCCAGTACTTC
-	TRBV2	TRBD1	TRBJ1-1	CASTGQVMNTEAFF	TGTGCCAGCACGGGACAGGTCATGAACACTGAAGCTTTCTTT
once	TRBV7-8	TRBD1	TRBJ1-3	CASSSAPGTGRSSGNTIYF	TGTGCCAGCAGCTCTGCCCCCGGGACAGGTCGAAGCTCTGGAAACACCATATATTTT
-	TRBV3-1/TRBV3-2	-	TRBJ1-5	CASSQDRNKGSNQPQHF	TGTGCCAGCAGCCAAGATCGTAACAAGGGGAGCAATCAGCCCCAGCATTTT
-	TRBV30	TRBD1	TRBJ2-7	CAWSTRDRAYEQYF	TGTGCCTGGAGTACTCGGGACAGAGCCTACGAGCAGTACTTC
once	TRBV19	TRBD1	TRBJ1-2	CASRSPGGSYGYTF	TGTGCCAGTAGGAGCCCAGGGGGCAGCTATGGCTACACCTTC
-	TRBV27	TRBD1	TRBJ1-4	CASSPGTEYEKLFF	TGTGCCAGCAGCCCCGGGACAGAGTATGAAAAACTGTTTTTT
-	TRBV28	TRBD2	TRBJ2-2	CASSTSGTSANTGELFF	TGTGCCAGCAGTACTAGCGGGACCTCCGCGAACACCGGGGAGCTGTTTTTT
-	TRBV5-1	-	TRBJ1-2	CASSLAGDYGYTF	TGCGCCAGCAGCTTAGCAGGGGATTATGGCTACACCTTC
-	TRBV5-1	TRBD2	TRBJ2-1	CASSLWGLAGGIAYNEQFF	TGCGCCAGCAGCTTATGGGGACTAGCGGGGGGTATCGCCTACAATGAGCAGTTCTTC
-	TRBV5-1	TRBD1	TRBJ1-1	CASSPRDRGTEAFF	TGCGCCAGCAGCCCCCGGGACAGGGGCACTGAAGCTTTCTTT
few	TRBV19	-	TRBJ2-6	CASSNTSPGITGANVLTF	TGTGCCAGTAGTAATACGTCGCCAGGGATAACTGGGGCCAACGTCCTGACTTTC
-	TRBV19	TRBD1	TRBJ1-5	CASSSQGAQQPQHF	TGTGCCAGTAGTTCACAGGGGGCTCAGCAGCCCCAGCATTTT
-	TRBV5-1	TRBD1	TRBJ1-3	CASSPTPTGAGNTIYF	TGCGCCAGCAGCCCGACCCCGACAGGGGCAGGAAACACCATATATTTT
-	TRBV24-1	TRBD1	TRBJ2-1	CATSVSPGQGASSSYNEQFF	TGTGCCACCAGTGTTAGCCCGGGACAGGGGGCCTCTAGCTCCTACAATGAGCAGTTCTTC
few	TRBV4-3	TRBD1	TRBJ1-2	CASSHGQAQSLGGYTF	TGCGCCAGCAGCCACGGACAGGCTCAGTCCTTAGGGGGCTACACCTTC
-	TRBV10-1	TRBD1	TRBJ1-6	CASSDRDRVDSPLHF	TGCGCCAGCAGTGACCGGGACAGGGTAGACTCACCCCTCCACTTT
-	TRBV5-4	TRBD1	TRBJ1-4	CASSLGGTGGEKLFF	TGTGCCAGCAGCTTGGGCGGGACAGGGGGGGAAAAACTGTTTTTT
-	TRBV5-4	-	TRBJ1-1	CASSHTPGQDTEAFF	TGTGCCAGCAGCCATACCCCGGGACAAGACACTGAAGCTTTCTTT
-	TRBV18	-	TRBJ1-2	CASSPDSNYGYTF	TGTGCCAGCTCACCGGACAGTAACTATGGCTACACCTTC
-	TRBV9	TRBD1	TRBJ2-7	CASSVEGQGYEQYF	TGTGCCAGCAGCGTAGAAGGACAGGGATACGAGCAGTACTTC
few	TRBV12-3/TRBV12-4	TRBD1	TRBJ2-5	CASSSGQRETQYF	TGTGCCAGCAGTTCGGGACAGCGAGAGACCCAGTACTTC
-	TRBV6-2/TRBV6-3	-	TRBJ1-5	CASSYPGSSNQPQHF	TGTGCCAGCAGTTACCCAGGGTCGAGCAATCAGCCCCAGCATTTT
-	TRBV28	-	TRBJ1-1	CASSAPLNTEAFF	TGTGCCAGCAGCGCGCCGCTGAACACTGAAGCTTTCTTT